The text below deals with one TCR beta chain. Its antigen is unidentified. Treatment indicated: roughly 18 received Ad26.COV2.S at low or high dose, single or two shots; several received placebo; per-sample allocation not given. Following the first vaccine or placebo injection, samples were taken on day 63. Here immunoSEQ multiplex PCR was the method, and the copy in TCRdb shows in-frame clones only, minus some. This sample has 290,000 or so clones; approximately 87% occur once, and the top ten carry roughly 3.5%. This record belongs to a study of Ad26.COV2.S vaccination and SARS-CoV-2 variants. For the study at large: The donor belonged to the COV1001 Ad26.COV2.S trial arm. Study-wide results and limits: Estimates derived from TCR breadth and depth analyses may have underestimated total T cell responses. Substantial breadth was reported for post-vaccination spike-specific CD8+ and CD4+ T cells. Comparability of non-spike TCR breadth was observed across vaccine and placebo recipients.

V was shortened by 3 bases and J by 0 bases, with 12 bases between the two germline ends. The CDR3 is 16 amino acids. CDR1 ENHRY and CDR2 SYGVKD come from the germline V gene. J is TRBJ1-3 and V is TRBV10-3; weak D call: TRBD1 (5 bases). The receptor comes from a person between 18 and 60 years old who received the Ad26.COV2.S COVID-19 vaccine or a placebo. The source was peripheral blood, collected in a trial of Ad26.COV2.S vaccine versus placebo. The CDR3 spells CAISDQGVPSGNTIYF. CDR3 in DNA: TGTGCCATCAGTGATCAGGGAGTCCCCTCTGGAAACACCATATATTTT.